This TCR beta chain was recorded in a study of CD8+CD57+ T cells in acquired aplastic anemia (dated by TCRdb to the late 2010s). A note on the overall study: On average, sorted CD4+ and CD8+ cells yielded approximately 3 ug of extracted DNA, with a range of 0.2 to 27.4 ug. CD8+CD57+ expansion was defined as frequency above the mean frequency observed in healthy subjects. On the study overall, not on this receptor specifically: Although 25 to 30 CD8+ CDR3 sequences were shared by patients and controls, these sequences appeared highly expressed in patients and within the immunodominant clones of patients. CD8+ Simpson's diversity did not differ significantly between patients and healthy controls (P=0.060).

TCR beta VDJ combination and CDR3 sequence profiling used genomic DNA as the template. An Illumina HiSeq 2000 was the platform used for TCR repertoire sequencing. In the source study's methods: TRBV/TRBJ rearrangement plots, CDR3 size and DJ length profiles, and Simpson's diversity index were used to evaluate the repertoires. Whichever DNA sequence was most abundant in the deep sequencing data was defined as the immunodominant clone. CDR3 amino acid sequences were screened for sharing across subjects and compared with published repertoires and the VDJdb database. TCRdb cleaned the public reads at Q25 with fastp, built clones with MiXCR and kept in-frame beta chains. Rows merge per CDR3 protein into single entries with the most common DNA and genes. The V and J calls follow TCRdb's processing rather than the paper's. The sample profile shows about 190,000 distinct CDR3 sequences; 48% of them were found once. The leading ten clones occupy about 8.8% of the sample.

Patients chosen for sequencing had shown expansion of CD8+CD57+ cells by flow cytometry. Every patient had a diagnosis of severe acquired aplastic anemia based on International Study of Aplastic Anemia and Agranulocytosis and Camitta criteria. No therapy had been received by the patients at the time of blood sampling. In this study, sorted CD4+ and CD8+ T cells from the blood of healthy subjects and of severe aplastic anemia patients had their TCR repertoires deep-sequenced. Patients were enrolled under clinicaltrials.gov protocols 00001620, 01623167, 00001397, 00071045, 00081523 and 00961064 in the USA. Ficoll-Paque density gradient centrifugation was used to isolate peripheral blood mononuclear cells. Before DNA extraction, CD4+ and CD8+ T cells were sorted with FACS or magnetic beads. This clonotype was recorded many times. There is no known antigen for this receptor. No per-base quality is available; no much larger clone lies one base away.

The germline V gene provides CDR1 SGHRS and CDR2 YFSETQ. Including the terminal cysteine and phenylalanine, the CDR3 comprises 16 residues. Only the CDR3 DNA stays, 48 bases, in frame from base 1. The germline ends are 19 bases apart after V is trimmed by 4 bases and J by 4 bases. The sample taken for sequencing was sorted CD4+, CD8+, or CD8+CD57+ T cells (not recorded which) from PBMCs. The V and J genes are TRBV5-1 and TRBJ2-3, with TRBD2 perhaps the D gene, on 5 matching bases. The clonotype was recovered from a human donor with aplastic anemia. The nucleotide sequence reads as follows: TGCGCCAGCAGCCTTGCACCTACCTTGCGGGCAGATACGCAGTATTTT. This yields the protein CASSLAPTLRADTQYF.